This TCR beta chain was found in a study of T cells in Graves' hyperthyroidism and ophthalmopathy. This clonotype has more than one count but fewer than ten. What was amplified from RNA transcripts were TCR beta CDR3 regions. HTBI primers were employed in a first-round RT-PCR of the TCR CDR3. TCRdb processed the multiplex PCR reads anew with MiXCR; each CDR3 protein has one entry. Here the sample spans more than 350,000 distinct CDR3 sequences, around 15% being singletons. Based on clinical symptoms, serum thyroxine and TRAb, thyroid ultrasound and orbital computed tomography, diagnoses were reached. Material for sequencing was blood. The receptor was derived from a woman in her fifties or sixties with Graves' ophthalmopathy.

The CDR3 protein is CASSLGSGNHNEQFF. The CDR3, as DNA: TGTGCCAGCAGCTTAGGAAGCGGGAACCACAATGAGCAGTTCTTC. The chain recombines TRBV7-2 with TRBJ2-1; 7 positions match TRBD2. There are 15 residues in the CDR3. Germline CDR1 reads SGHTA; CDR2 reads FQGNSA. With V trimmed by 1 base and J by 5 bases, 5 bases remained unmatched.